These 26 T cell receptor beta chains were sequenced from one sample in a study of cytomegalovirus exposure and HLA in healthy donors. 13 Jbeta primers and 60 Vbeta primers were used for the PCR. The data were produced by immunoSEQ multiplex PCR, yet TCRdb's version contains in-frame clones alone and is incomplete. In the table there are about 160,000 clones, 82% of which are singletons. Sequenced: PBMCs. The receptors come from a middle-aged man in good health and CMV-seropositive.

This chain connects TRBV2 to TRBJ1-5, with D possibly TRBD1 on 6 matching bases. The V gene lost 10 bases and the J gene lost 0 bases, with 10 bases spanning the gap. The CDR3 loop spans 13 amino acids. CDR1 SNHLY and CDR2 FYNNEI come from the germline V gene. CDR3 in DNA: TGTGCCAAGGGGGGGGATAGCAATCAGCCCCAGCATTTT. This translates into CAKGGDSNQPQHF.

The chain employs TRBV7-8 and TRBJ2-5; 8 bases match TRBD2. Per the germline V gene, CDR1 is SGHVS and CDR2 is FQNEAQ. The CDR3 runs 12 residues. V lost 2 bases to trimming and J lost 11 bases; unmatched junction nucleotides: 4. CDR3 amino acids: CASSLISGEQYF. The CDR3 DNA reads as TGTGCCAGCAGCTTAATTAGCGGGGAGCAGTACTTC.

This clone came up a few times. The chain employs TRBV7-9 and TRBJ2-7, with D unresolved. The CDR3 has 13 amino acids. The germline CDR1 and CDR2 sequences are SEHNR and FQNEAQ (reference sequence). Trimming pared 4 bases from V and 8 bases from J, leaving 15 bases between. The CDR3 nucleotides read TGTGCCAGCAGCTCCGCCGCGTCGCGCAAGCAGTACTTC. Translated, it gives CASSSAASRKQYF.

This clone was seen only once. This chain links TRBV7-2 with TRBJ2-3; TRBD1 is a possible D gene (6 bases). This CDR3 contains 13 residues. V dropped 1 base and J dropped 5 bases, with 7 bases sitting between them. Germline V lookup: CDR1 SGHTA, CDR2 FQGNSA. CDR3 nucleotide sequence: TGTGCCAGCAGCTTAGACAGGGAAGATACGCAGTATTTT. Its protein product is CASSLDREDTQYF. Combining the CDR3 with reference TRBV7-2 and TRBJ2-3 gives the whole variable domain GAGVSQSPSNKVTEKGKDVELRCDPISGHTALYWYRQSLGQGLEFLIYFQGNSAPDKSGLPSDRFSAERTGGSVSTLTIQRTQQEDSAVYLCASSLDREDTQYFGPGTRLTVL.

V gene TRBV5-6 combines with J gene TRBJ2-2; a weak D match, TRBD2 (6 bases). Germline assignment: CDR1 SGHDT and CDR2 YYEEEE. The CDR3 length is 16 residues. V gave up 0 bases and J gave up 2 bases, with 11 bases separating them. CDR3 coding DNA: TGTGCCAGCAGCTTGGAGCCGCGGGGAAACACCGGGGAGCTGTTTTTT. Its translation is CASSLEPRGNTGELFF.

The chain combines TRBV5-1 with TRBJ2-1; D unresolved. The V gene's germline CDR1 is SGHRS and CDR2 YFSETQ. The CDR3 has 15 residues. Trimming cost V 2 bases and J 9 bases, with 18 bases left between them. CDR3 sequence reads: CASSFDSPANGEQFF. The CDR3 region has the DNA TGCGCCAGCAGCTTCGACTCACCGGCGAACGGTGAGCAGTTCTTC. The full variable domain, with the rest looked up from reference TRBV5-1 and TRBJ2-1, is KAGVTQTPRYLIKTRGQQVTLSCSPISGHRSVSWYQQTPGQGLQFLFEYFSETQRNKGNFPGRFSGRQFSNSRSEMNVSTLELGDSALYLCASSFDSPANGEQFFGPGTRLTVL.

The gene calls are TRBV6-4 and TRBJ2-2; D not resolved. The germline V and J ends were trimmed by 2 bases and 4 bases, with 5 bases remaining between them. In germline, CDR1 is MRHNA, CDR2 SNTAGT. This CDR3 contains 13 residues. The CDR3 coding sequence is TGTGCCAGCAGTGACCTCTCCACCGGGGAGCTGTTTTTT. Translating it yields CASSDLSTGELFF.

The gene calls are TRBV5-1 and TRBJ2-3; TRBD1 aligns across 8 bases. This CDR3 has 16 residues. Germline values: CDR1 SGHRS, CDR2 YFSETQ. With V trimmed by 4 bases and J by 1 base, 8 bases remained unmatched. CDR3 bases: TGCGCCAGCAGCACCGACAGGGGACGGGGCACAGATACGCAGTATTTT. This encodes CASSTDRGRGTDTQYF.

This clone occurred many times. This chain connects TRBV4-2 to TRBJ2-1; D possibly corresponds to TRBD1 (6 bases). The length of the CDR3 is 13 residues. Per germline, CDR1 LGHNA and CDR2 YNFKEQ. With 3 bases removed from V and 4 bases from J, the gap between germline ends came to 7 bases. This CDR3 is CASSQGTYNEQFF. The CDR3 DNA reads as TGTGCCAGCAGCCAGGGGACATACAATGAGCAGTTCTTC.

The rearrangement joins TRBV6-5 to TRBJ2-7; 10 positions match TRBD2. This CDR3 region has 14 residues. Germline values: CDR1 MNHEY, CDR2 SVGAGI. V trimming: 5 bases; J trimming: 4 bases; junction bases outside the gene matches: 5. CDR3 in DNA: TGTGCCAGCAGTCTAGCGGGAGTGATGTACGAGCAGTACTTC. Its translation: CASSLAGVMYEQYF.

This chain links TRBV4-3 with TRBJ1-1, with D perhaps TRBD1 (5 bases). This CDR3 comprises 15 residues. With 1 base removed from V and 4 bases from J, the gap between germline ends came to 13 bases. In germline, CDR1 is LGHNA, CDR2 YSLEER. The CDR3 is CASSQGDRRGTEAFF. DNA of the CDR3: TGCGCCAGCAGCCAAGGGGACCGGAGGGGCACTGAAGCTTTCTTT.

The chain carries TRBV11-2 and TRBJ2-3, with 9 bases matching TRBD1. This CDR3 comprises 16 residues. Germline values: CDR1 SGHAT, CDR2 FQNNGV. V lost 0 bases and J lost 4; bases outside the gene matches: 5. The CDR3 region is CASSLEDRGRSDTQYF. Written as DNA, the CDR3 is TGTGCCAGCAGCTTAGAGGACAGGGGAAGGTCAGATACGCAGTATTTT.

The chain links TRBV13 to TRBJ2-3; possible D gene TRBD2, 5 bases. The ends were cut back, 0 bases at V and 0 bases at J, with 7 bases in the middle. From germline, CDR1 is PRHDT and CDR2 FYEKMQ (reference sequence). CDR3 size: 15 residues. As DNA, the CDR3 is TGTGCCAGCAGCTTAGGGGCGGGCAGCACAGATACGCAGTATTTT. This encodes CASSLGAGSTDTQYF.

The gene calls are TRBV28 and TRBJ2-1, with D tentatively TRBD2 (6 bases). In germline, CDR1 is MDHEN, CDR2 SYDVKM. Trimming cost V 5 bases and J 4 bases, with 24 bases left between them. This CDR3 contains 18 residues. The CDR3 bases are TGTGCCAGCAGTGGGCTAGCGAGAGCATCAGGGTTGTACAATGAGCAGTTCTTC. Translated, it gives CASSGLARASGLYNEQFF.

This clone turned up a few times. The gene calls are TRBV7-9 and TRBJ2-2, with D possibly TRBD2 on 6 matching bases. V was cut by 2 bases and J by 1 base, with 17 bases left in between. This CDR3 spans 18 amino acids. Germline assignment: CDR1 SEHNR and CDR2 FQNEAQ (reference sequence). CDR3 residues: CASSLWMGTGRNTGELFF. The CDR3 DNA reads TGTGCCAGCAGCTTATGGATGGGGACTGGGCGGAACACCGGGGAGCTGTTTTTT.

As regards this clone: Other DNA sequences in the sample encode the same CDR3. J is TRBJ2-1 and V is TRBV11-3; 8 positions agree with TRBD1. The V and J ends lost 1 base and 6 bases, in that order; junction bases with no gene match: 8. The CDR3 loop spans 16 amino acids. Germline V gene sequence: CDR1 SGHNT, CDR2 YENEEA. The CDR3 loop reads CASSLGGGQGGNEQFF. CDR3 nucleotide sequence: TGTGCCAGCAGCTTAGGAGGAGGACAGGGTGGCAATGAGCAGTTCTTC.

This clone has only one observation. This chain connects TRBV9 to TRBJ1-5; 7 nucleotides match TRBD1. The trim removed 6 bases at V and 5 bases at J, leaving 14 bases unmatched. The CDR3 runs 16 residues. Per the germline V gene, CDR1 is SGDLS and CDR2 is YYNGEE. The CDR3 bases are TGTGCCAGCACCAGGGGGGCGCTTCGGCCTGATCAGCCCCAGCATTTT. Protein product: CASTRGALRPDQPQHF.

The V and J genes are TRBV19 and TRBJ1-1; no definite D call. Looked up from germline, CDR1 is LNHDA and CDR2 is SQIVND (reference sequence). The ends were cut back, 6 bases at V and 4 bases at J, with 15 bases in the middle. This CDR3 contains 14 residues. The CDR3 region is CASSQGSFVTEAFF. Written as DNA, the CDR3 is TGTGCCAGTAGCCAAGGGAGTTTTGTCACTGAAGCTTTCTTT. The whole variable domain, filled in from reference TRBV19 and TRBJ1-1, reads DGGITQSPKYLFRKEGQNVTLSCEQNLNHDAMYWYRQDPGQGLRLIYYSQIVNDFQKGDIAEGYSVSREKKESFPLTVTSAQKNPTAFYLCASSQGSFVTEAFFGQGTRLTVV.

This rearrangement joins TRBV6-1 to TRBJ2-7, with TRBD2 identical over 9 bases. Germline V lookup: CDR1 MNHNS, CDR2 SASEGT. V was clipped by 1 base and J by 6 bases; unmatched bases: 4. The CDR3 totals 14 residues. The CDR3 DNA follows: TGTGCCAGCAGTGAAGGGGCGGGGGGGATCGAGCAGTACTTC. Amino acids: CASSEGAGGIEQYF.

The chain uses TRBV28 and TRBJ2-5; 8 bases are a match to TRBD1. The germline V gene encodes CDR1 MDHEN and CDR2 SYDVKM. Losses at the gene ends were 4 bases for V and 0 bases for J; bases not matched to a gene: 7. The CDR3 runs 16 residues. As DNA, the CDR3 is TGTGCCAGCAGTTCTGGGGGACAGGAGTACCAAGAGACCCAGTACTTC. Translated, it gives CASSSGGQEYQETQYF.

The gene calls are TRBV9 and TRBJ1-3, with D perhaps TRBD1 (5 bases). Germline V lookup: CDR1 SGDLS, CDR2 YYNGEE. With 0 bases removed from V and 4 bases from J, the gap between germline ends came to 20 bases. The CDR3 runs 18 residues. The CDR3 DNA follows: TGTGCCAGCAGCGTAGCCCCCAGGGTGCAGAATCTCGGAAACACCATATATTTT. Its protein is CASSVAPRVQNLGNTIYF.

This rearrangement joins TRBV2 to TRBJ2-3, with D unresolved. V shed 7 bases and J shed 0 bases, with 14 bases lying between them. Germline lookup yields CDR1 SNHLY and CDR2 FYNNEI. The CDR3 has 15 residues. The CDR3, as DNA: TGTGCCAGCAAGCATCCGGGTACTAGCACAGATACGCAGTATTTT. It yields the protein CASKHPGTSTDTQYF.

This clone appeared a single time. The chain uses TRBV29-1 and TRBJ2-3; D gene unclear. The V end was cut by 2 bases, the J end by 5 bases, with 11 bases between. The CDR3 covers 13 residues. Germline assignment: CDR1 SQVTM and CDR2 ANQGSEA. Written as DNA, the CDR3 is TGCAGCGTTGAAACTACCGGAGTAGATACGCAGTATTTT. This encodes CSVETTGVDTQYF.

V gene TRBV2 combines with J gene TRBJ2-3; 8 bases are shared with TRBD2. This CDR3 has 13 residues. Germline V lookup: CDR1 SNHLY, CDR2 FYNNEI. The ends lost 5 bases at V and 6 bases at J; junction bases unmatched: 4. The CDR3 is CASSTRLADTQYF. CDR3 in DNA: TGTGCCAGCAGTACCCGACTAGCGGATACGCAGTATTTT.

The chain carries TRBV2 and TRBJ2-1, with a tentative D call TRBD2 (5 bases). The ends were cut back, 9 bases at V and 4 bases at J, with 19 bases in the middle. CDR1 is SNHLY, CDR2 FYNNEI, per germline. The CDR3 loop spans 15 amino acids. The chain's CDR3 is CASDGSGSPYNEQFF. In DNA, the CDR3 is TGTGCCAGTGATGGATCGGGATCTCCATACAATGAGCAGTTCTTC.

V is TRBV18 and J is TRBJ2-7; D ambiguous. The CDR3 sequence is 14 residues long. Germline V lookup: CDR1 KGHSH, CDR2 LQKENI. The V gene lost 4 bases and the J gene lost 0 bases, with 10 bases spanning the gap. The CDR3: CASSRSGSSYEQYF. In nucleotides, the CDR3 is TGTGCCAGCTCACGGAGTGGAAGCTCCTACGAGCAGTACTTC. Using reference TRBV18 and TRBJ2-7 for the parts outside the CDR3, the full variable domain is NAGVMQNPRHLVRRRGQEARLRCSPMKGHSHVYWYRQLPEEGLKFMVYLQKENIIDESGMPKERFSAEFPKEGPSILRIQQVVRGDSAAYFCASSRSGSSYEQYFGPGTRLTVT.